Below, 30 T cell receptor beta chains from the same sample are listed, as sequenced in a study of blood T cell repertoires in COVID-19. Sequencing was performed with immunoSEQ multiplex PCR; in TCRdb, only in-frame clones are kept and a portion is missing. The sample holds roughly 230,000 clones, over 80% seen once. Sequencing was performed on peripheral blood. These receptors were obtained from a woman in her sixties with active or convalescent COVID-19.

This clone appeared a single time. The chain has TRBV9 and TRBJ2-1; tentative D call: TRBD1 (6 bases). Trimming removed 3 bases from V and 10 bases from J, with 8 bases in between. There are 11 residues in the CDR3. The V gene's germline CDR1 is SGDLS and CDR2 YYNGEE. CDR3 region: CASSGTGEQFF. As DNA, the CDR3 is TGTGCCAGCAGCGGAACAGGGGAGCAGTTCTTC.

The genes are TRBV6-1 and TRBJ2-1; 9 nucleotides align to TRBD1. This CDR3 comprises 17 residues. Germline V lookup: CDR1 MNHNS, CDR2 SASEGT. V shed 0 bases, J shed 6 bases, and the junction held 9 bases outside the gene matches. The CDR3 spells CASSEAPTGGNFNEQFF. CDR3 DNA: TGTGCCAGCAGTGAAGCGCCGACAGGGGGAAATTTCAATGAGCAGTTCTTC.

The chain couples TRBV27 to TRBJ1-2, with 7 bases lining up with TRBD1. The CDR3 loop spans 13 amino acids. The junction had 1 base not matched to a gene; V was cut back by 3 bases and J by 3 bases. CDR1 is MNHEY and CDR2 is SMNVEV in the germline V gene (reference sequence). The CDR3 DNA is TGTGCCAGCAGTTTTACAGGGGACTATGGCTACACCTTC. Translated: CASSFTGDYGYTF.

The V call is TRBV9, the J call TRBJ2-5; 8 nucleotides match TRBD2. CDR1 and CDR2 from the germline V gene are SGDLS and YYNGEE. The CDR3 loop spans 15 amino acids. The junction had 8 bases not matched to a gene; V was cut back by 4 bases and J by 3 bases. The CDR3 sequence is CASSISGSSEETQYF. In nucleotides, the CDR3 is TGTGCCAGCAGCATCAGCGGGAGTAGCGAAGAGACCCAGTACTTC.

The V gene is TRBV18, the J gene TRBJ2-1; 8 nucleotides line up with TRBD1. Unmatched junction bases numbered 7, after V lost 3 bases and J lost 6 bases. The CDR3 contains 15 residues. Looked up from germline, CDR1 is KGHSH and CDR2 is LQKENI. CDR3 nucleotide sequence: TGTGCCAGCTCACCGGGACAGGCGTTGGGCAATGAGCAGTTCTTC. It translates to CASSPGQALGNEQFF.

The V call is TRBV5-1, the J call TRBJ1-6, with 7 bases lining up with TRBD1. V gave up 3 bases and J gave up 9 bases; unmatched junction bases: 15. CDR3 size: 17 residues. Germline assignment: CDR1 SGHRS and CDR2 YFSETQ. CDR3 sequence reads: CASSYHAGQTSTSPLHF. The CDR3 coding sequence is TGCGCCAGCAGCTACCACGCGGGACAGACTTCTACTTCACCCCTCCACTTT.

The V gene is TRBV4-1, the J gene TRBJ2-7; 10 positions match TRBD1. Trimming took 3 bases from V and 6 from J; bases not matched to a gene: 11. Germline V CDR1 and CDR2: MGHRA, YSYEKL. The CDR3 totals 16 residues. Here the CDR3 reads CASSHADRDRGGEQYF. CDR3 nucleotide sequence: TGCGCCAGCAGCCACGCCGACCGGGACAGGGGAGGCGAGCAGTACTTC.

The chain employs TRBV4-2 and TRBJ2-1; no reliable D call. The CDR3 covers 12 residues. The V and J ends lost 4 bases and 8 bases respectively, with 9 bases between them. The V gene's germline CDR1 is LGHNA and CDR2 YNFKEQ. The CDR3 DNA sequence: TGTGCCAGCAGCCTGCTTCGGGATGAGCAGTTCTTC. Translated, it gives CASSLLRDEQFF.

This clone was detected only a few times. The chain has TRBV4-1 and TRBJ1-6; TRBD1 might be the D (5 bases). V dropped 0 bases and J dropped 5 bases, with 8 bases sitting between them. This CDR3 is 15 amino acids long. The germline CDR1 and CDR2 sequences are MGHRA and YSYEKL. The CDR3 nucleotides are TGCGCCAGCAGCCAAGATTCGACAGATAATTCACCCCTCCACTTT. It translates to CASSQDSTDNSPLHF.

The chain joins TRBV7-6 to TRBJ2-1; no firm D call. Looked up from germline, CDR1 is SGHVS and CDR2 is FNYEAQ. Trimming shortened V by 1 base and J by 2 bases, and 12 bases separated the two germline ends. The CDR3 contains 16 residues. CDR3 sequence reads: CASSLGLRVTYNEQFF. The CDR3 DNA reads as TGTGCCAGCAGCTTAGGTCTCCGGGTTACCTACAATGAGCAGTTCTTC.

The chain has TRBV7-9 and TRBJ1-4; tentative D call: TRBD1 (5 bases). The CDR3 has 16 amino acids. V lost 4 bases to trimming and J lost 8 bases, with 20 bases between them. Per the germline V gene, CDR1 is SEHNR and CDR2 is FQNEAQ (reference sequence). CDR3 DNA sequence: TGTGCCAGCAGCTCACCTTTTCAGGGACGGGGGGAAAAACTGTTTTTT. Protein: CASSSPFQGRGEKLFF.

This clone was counted once. For the CDR3, the DNA is TGCGCCAGCAGCGAGGTGGTGGACTCATACACCGGGGAGCTGTTTTTT. Its protein product is CASSEVVDSYTGELFF. V gene TRBV5-1 combines with J gene TRBJ2-2; TRBD2 is a possible D gene (5 bases). CDR3 length equals 16 residues. V lost 4 bases and J 3 bases, leaving 16 bases between the germline ends. Germline CDR1 is SGHRS and CDR2 is YFSETQ.

The chain employs TRBV7-8 and TRBJ2-7; D not certain. The CDR3 is made up of 14 amino acids. V shed 2 bases and J shed 1 base, with 9 bases lying between them. Germline V CDR1 and CDR2: SGHVS, FQNEAQ. CDR3 in DNA: TGTGCCAGCAGCTTACAGCGTCAGTCCTACGAGCAGTACGTC. It translates to CASSLQRQSYEQYV.

The J gene is TRBJ2-2, the V gene TRBV6-4; D possibly corresponds to TRBD2 (5 bases). Germline-derived CDR1 and CDR2 are MRHNA and SNTAGT. The V end was cut by 3 bases, the J end by 4 bases, with 9 bases between. CDR3 length: 14 residues. This CDR3 reads CASSELAGTGELFF. CDR3 nucleotides: TGTGCCAGCAGTGAACTGGCGGGCACCGGGGAGCTGTTTTTT.

The chain is built from TRBV15 and TRBJ2-5, with D perhaps matching TRBD1 (5 bases). The germline gives CDR1 LNHNV, CDR2 YYDKDF (reference sequence). This CDR3 comprises 16 residues. The V and J ends lost 1 base and 4 bases respectively, with 16 bases between them. CDR3 nucleotides: TGTGCCACCAGCAGAGCCCCTCAGGGTTGGGGAGAGACCCAGTACTTC. This translates into CATSRAPQGWGETQYF.

The rearrangement links TRBV9 to TRBJ2-7; D ambiguous. The CDR3 loop spans 16 amino acids. Germline V CDR1 and CDR2: SGDLS, YYNGEE. V lost 4 bases to trimming and J lost 3 bases, with 20 bases between them. CDR3 region: CASSTLSAANSYEQYF. In DNA form, the CDR3 reads TGTGCCAGCAGCACCCTTTCTGCGGCTAATAGCTACGAGCAGTACTTC.

This chain links TRBV7-6 with TRBJ1-3, with unresolved D. V was pared by 4 bases and J by 4 bases, with 17 bases between. This CDR3 has 16 amino acids. The germline CDR1 and CDR2 sequences are SGHVS and FNYEAQ. The CDR3 DNA sequence: TGTGCCAGCAGCTCACCCTCCCGCGGATACGGAAACACCATATATTTT. As protein: CASSSPSRGYGNTIYF.

The rearrangement links TRBV19 to TRBJ1-5; 9 positions match TRBD1. V lost 3 bases, J lost 3 bases, and 9 bases stayed unmatched. The germline V gene has CDR1 LNHDA and CDR2 SQIVND (reference sequence). This CDR3 is built from 17 residues. This CDR3 reads CASSIGGNRGHNQPQHF. The CDR3 DNA follows: TGTGCCAGTAGTATCGGTGGGAACAGGGGGCACAATCAGCCCCAGCATTTT.

This chain joins TRBV18 and TRBJ2-5; TRBD2 matches at 9 bases. After removal of 5 bases from V and 2 bases from J, the junction contained 6 bases not matched to a gene. The germline CDR1 and CDR2 sequences are KGHSH and LQKENI. The CDR3 length is 15 residues. The CDR3 DNA is TGTGCCAGCTCAACCGCGGGGGGGCGGCAAGAGACCCAGTACTTC. Translation: CASSTAGGRQETQYF.

The V call is TRBV9, the J call TRBJ2-3, with unresolved D. This CDR3 is built from 14 residues. V lost 0 bases and J lost 1, with 6 bases in between. Germline V gene sequence: CDR1 SGDLS, CDR2 YYNGEE. In DNA, the CDR3 is TGTGCCAGCAGCGTAGTTATCGGCACAGATACGCAGTATTTT. The encoded protein is CASSVVIGTDTQYF. Using reference TRBV9 and TRBJ2-3 for the parts outside the CDR3, the full variable domain is DSGVTQTPKHLITATGQRVTLRCSPRSGDLSVYWYQQSLDQGLQFLIQYYNGEERAKGNILERFSAQQFPDLHSELNLSSLELGDSALYFCASSVVIGTDTQYFGPGTRLTVL.

CDR3 DNA sequence: TGTGCCAGCAGCTTGGCCGCAGGGGTGGAGTACTTC. Translated: CASSLAAGVEYF. The V and J genes are TRBV5-6 and TRBJ2-5; D possibly corresponds to TRBD1 (6 bases). V lost 0 bases and J lost 12, with 12 bases in between. CDR3 length: 12 residues. Germline CDR1 and CDR2: SGHDT and YYEEEE.

This clone was counted between two and nine times. V and J are TRBV11-2 and TRBJ2-7; 7 bases are a match to TRBD2. V lost 0 bases, J lost 4 bases, and 6 bases stayed unmatched. From germline, CDR1 is SGHAT and CDR2 FQNNGV. The CDR3 has 15 amino acids. The DNA of the CDR3 is TGTGCCAGCAGCTTAGATCCGGCGGGGGTATACGAGCAGTACGTC. Amino acids: CASSLDPAGVYEQYV.

This clone was picked up one time. The chain has TRBV2 and TRBJ1-1; TRBD1 might be the D (5 bases). The CDR3 is 13 amino acids. Trimming removed 3 bases from V and 2 bases from J, with 7 bases in between. The germline V gene has CDR1 SNHLY and CDR2 FYNNEI. The CDR3, as DNA: TGTGCCAGCAGTGACCAGGGCAACACTGAAGCTTTCTTT. It codes for CASSDQGNTEAFF. The full variable domain, completed using reference TRBV2 and TRBJ1-1, is EPEVTQTPSHQVTQMGQEVILRCVPISNHLYFYWYRQILGQKVEFLVSFYNNEISEKSEIFDDQFSVERPDGSNFTLKIRSTKLEDSAMYFCASSDQGNTEAFFGQGTRLTVV.

V and J are TRBV7-6 and TRBJ1-5, with TRBD1 as a possible D gene (6 bases). The CDR3 contains 17 residues. Looked up from germline, CDR1 is SGHVS and CDR2 is FNYEAQ. V lost 5 bases to trimming and J lost 0 bases, with 17 bases between them. The CDR3 coding sequence is TGTGCCAGCAGCGCTGGGACAAAGACTTATAGCAATCAGCCCCAGCATTTT. This encodes CASSAGTKTYSNQPQHF.

The rearrangement joins TRBV11-2 to TRBJ1-1, with unresolved D. The CDR3 has 12 amino acids. CDR1 is SGHAT and CDR2 is FQNNGV in the germline V gene. V lost 5 bases and J 4 bases, leaving 8 bases between the germline ends. This chain's CDR3 is CASSPRVTEAFF. CDR3 coding DNA: TGTGCCAGCAGCCCCCGGGTCACTGAAGCTTTCTTT.

The chain combines TRBV7-3 with TRBJ1-1; possible D gene TRBD1, 5 bases. V was pared by 1 base and J by 0 bases, with 6 bases between. The CDR3 is 14 residues long. CDR1 and CDR2 from the germline V gene are SGHTA and FQGTGA. CDR3 loop: CASSLNRMNTEAFF. Written as DNA, the CDR3 is TGTGCCAGCAGCTTAAACAGGATGAACACTGAAGCTTTCTTT.

The V gene is TRBV7-8, the J gene TRBJ1-5, with TRBD1 as a possible D gene (5 bases). The CDR3 totals 15 residues. V lost 0 bases and J lost 2, with 8 bases in between. The germline gives CDR1 SGHVS, CDR2 FQNEAQ. The CDR3 loop reads CASSLAGQGNQPQHF. DNA of the CDR3: TGTGCCAGCAGCTTAGCGGGGCAGGGCAATCAGCCCCAGCATTTT. Full variable domain (rest looked up from reference TRBV7-8 and TRBJ1-5): GAGVSQSPRYKVAKRGQDVALRCDPISGHVSLFWYQQALGQGPEFLTYFQNEAQLDKSGLPSDRFFAERPEGSVSTLKIQRTQQEDSAVYLCASSLAGQGNQPQHFGDGTRLSIL.

This chain joins TRBV10-2 and TRBJ2-1; D is uncertain. V lost 3 bases and J lost 7, with 4 bases in between. Germline V lookup: CDR1 WSHSY, CDR2 SAAADI. CDR3 size: 11 residues. CDR3 protein: CASSDYNEQFF. The CDR3 DNA reads TGCGCCAGCAGTGACTATAATGAGCAGTTCTTC.

V is TRBV11-3 and J is TRBJ2-7, with 8 bases matching TRBD2. The CDR3 consists of 12 residues. V was clipped by 5 bases and J by 5 bases; unmatched bases: 2. Per germline, CDR1 SGHNT and CDR2 YENEEA. The CDR3 is CASSREGNEQYF. The CDR3 DNA sequence: TGTGCCAGCAGCCGGGAGGGAAACGAGCAGTACTTC.

There are a few counts of this clone. The chain links TRBV19 to TRBJ2-1; TRBD1 agrees at 8 bases. With 2 bases clipped from V and 8 bases from J, the junction kept 5 bases outside the gene matches. The CDR3 contains 14 residues. The germline gives CDR1 LNHDA, CDR2 SQIVND (reference sequence). The CDR3 nucleotides are TGTGCCAGTAGTATAAGGGGACAGGTTGATGAGCAGTTCTTC. Protein: CASSIRGQVDEQFF.